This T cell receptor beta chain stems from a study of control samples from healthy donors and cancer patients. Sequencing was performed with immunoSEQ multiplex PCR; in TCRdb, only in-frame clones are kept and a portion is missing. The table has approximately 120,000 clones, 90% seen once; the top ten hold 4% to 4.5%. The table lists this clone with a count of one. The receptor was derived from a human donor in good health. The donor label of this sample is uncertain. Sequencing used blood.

The CDR3 loop is CASTLDGVVSNEQFF. CDR3 DNA: TGTGCCAGCACCTTGGACGGGGTTGTATCAAATGAGCAGTTCTTC. The V and J genes are TRBV28 and TRBJ2-1; D may be TRBD2 (5 bases). Germline V gene data show CDR1 as MDHEN and CDR2 as SYDVKM. V lost 7 bases and J 7 bases, leaving 20 bases between the germline ends. This CDR3 region has 15 residues.